These 22 T cell receptor beta chains were sequenced from one sample in a study of immune evolution from preneoplasia to lung adenocarcinoma. The table came from immunoSEQ multiplex PCR; TCRdb's copy has only in-frame clones and leaves some out. The table includes about 14,000 clones, 85% detected once. The sequenced sample consisted of FFPE lung adenocarcinoma in situ tissue. All receptors derive from a donor aged 70 or over with lung adenocarcinoma.

The gene calls are TRBV27 and TRBJ2-5; D might be TRBD1 or TRBD2, each matching 5 bases. The J call is doubtful: the DNA matches TRBJ2-7 better. Germline loops: CDR1 MNHEY, CDR2 SMNVEV (reference sequence). This CDR3 is 15 amino acids long. CDR3 in DNA: TGTGCCAGCAGTTTAAGAGGGGAAAGCTCCTACGAGCAGTACTTC. Residues: CASSLRGESSYEQYF.

As concerns this clone: Being one base from a much bigger clone, this may be a read error. The V call is TRBV5-4, the J call TRBJ2-7; 8 bases fit TRBD1. Germline CDR1 reads SGHNT; CDR2 reads YYREEE (reference sequence). V was clipped by 4 bases and J by 4 bases; unmatched bases: 1. The CDR3 runs 12 residues. The CDR3 DNA reads TGTGCCAGCAGCCGACAGGGGTACGAGCAGTACTTC. Translating it yields CASSRQGYEQYF.

J is TRBJ2-2 and V is TRBV28; D might be TRBD1 (6 bases). The length of the CDR3 is 15 residues. Trimming pared 4 bases from V and 1 base from J, leaving 10 bases between. The germline V gene has CDR1 MDHEN and CDR2 SYDVKM. CDR3 sequence: CASSSRGRNTGELFF. The CDR3 region has the DNA TGTGCCAGCAGTTCAAGGGGGAGGAACACCGGGGAGCTGTTTTTT.

This chain links TRBV27 with TRBJ1-5; 11 nucleotides align to TRBD1. J lost 5 bases, V lost 1 base, and 7 bases had no gene match. The CDR3 runs 17 residues. The germline V gene has CDR1 MNHEY and CDR2 SMNVEV (reference sequence). CDR3 sequence: CASSLFGGDRGDQPQHF. The CDR3 DNA follows: TGTGCCAGCAGTTTATTCGGTGGGGACAGGGGGGATCAGCCCCAGCATTTT.

This clone occurred a few times. The genes are TRBV5-1 and TRBJ1-1; D is perhaps TRBD1 (6 bases). CDR3 length equals 14 residues. Trimming left V 0 bases short and J 4 bases short, with 10 bases between. Looked up from germline, CDR1 is SGHRS and CDR2 is YFSETQ. The CDR3 is CASSLDGQLTEAFF. The DNA for the CDR3 is TGCGCCAGCAGCTTGGATGGACAGCTCACTGAAGCTTTCTTT.

This clone showed up just once. The chain uses TRBV14 and TRBJ2-5, with TRBD2 matching 9 bases. This CDR3 contains 15 residues. Germline-derived CDR1 and CDR2 are SGHDN and FVKESK. After removal of 1 base from V and 10 bases from J, the junction contained 10 bases not matched to a gene. The CDR3 spells CASSQAPRTSVDQYF. The CDR3 DNA sequence: TGTGCCAGCAGCCAAGCTCCGAGGACTAGCGTGGACCAGTACTTC. The complete variable domain, with remaining parts taken from reference TRBV14 and TRBJ2-5, reads EAGVTQFPSHSVIEKGQTVTLRCDPISGHDNLYWYRRVMGKEIKFLLHFVKESKQDESGMPNNRFLAERTGGTYSTLKVQPAELEDSGVYFCASSQAPRTSVDQYFGPGTRLLVL.

This clone has a single count. The V call is TRBV7-9, the J call TRBJ2-1; D is ambiguous. CDR1 SEHNR and CDR2 FQNEAQ come from the germline V gene (reference sequence). The CDR3 is 13 residues long. Trimming removed 1 base from V and 9 bases from J, with 10 bases in between. This CDR3 reads CASSLGIGPEQFF. CDR3 bases: TGTGCCAGCAGCTTAGGGATAGGCCCTGAGCAGTTCTTC. Based on the CDR3 plus reference TRBV7-9 and TRBJ2-1, the full variable domain is DTGVSQNPRHKITKRGQNVTFRCDPISEHNRLYWYRQTLGQGPEFLTYFQNEAQLEKSRLLSDRFSAERPKGSFSTLEIQRTEQGDSAMYLCASSLGIGPEQFFGPGTRLTVL.

The chain uses TRBV28 and TRBJ1-2; 8 bases map to TRBD1. CDR1 is MDHEN and CDR2 is SYDVKM in the germline V gene. V shed 5 bases and J 6 bases; nucleotides not matched to a gene: 11. The CDR3 is made up of 15 amino acids. CDR3 loop: CASSPHRTGFDGYTF. The CDR3 DNA reads TGTGCCAGCAGTCCCCACCGGACAGGGTTTGATGGCTACACCTTC.

The V and J genes are TRBV5-5 and TRBJ2-3; D might be TRBD2 (6 bases). V shed 0 bases and J shed 0 bases, with 8 bases lying between them. The CDR3 has 15 residues. Germline CDR1 reads SGHKS; CDR2 reads YYEKEE (reference sequence). CDR3 in amino acids: CASSLDGTSTDTQYF. In nucleotides, the CDR3 is TGTGCCAGCAGCTTGGACGGGACTAGCACAGATACGCAGTATTTT.

The chain is built from TRBV15 and TRBJ1-2, with 7 bases aligning to TRBD1. This CDR3 is 15 amino acids long. The junction had 9 bases not matched to a gene; V was cut back by 1 base and J by 7 bases. Germline-derived CDR1 and CDR2 are LNHNV and YYDKDF (reference sequence). The CDR3 reads CATSRGNTGAVGYTF. CDR3 sequence (DNA): TGTGCCACCAGCAGAGGGAATACAGGGGCGGTTGGCTACACCTTC.

V gene TRBV28 combines with J gene TRBJ1-5, with D unresolved. Trimming cost V 4 bases and J 0 bases, with 13 bases left between them. This CDR3 contains 16 residues. Germline lookup yields CDR1 MDHEN and CDR2 SYDVKM. This CDR3 is CASSSEDGYSNQPQHF. Here the CDR3 DNA reads TGTGCCAGCAGTTCCGAGGACGGGTATAGCAATCAGCCCCAGCATTTT.

The V call is TRBV28, the J call TRBJ1-1, with D perhaps matching TRBD1 (6 bases). The germline V gene has CDR1 MDHEN and CDR2 SYDVKM. V lost 6 bases and J 3 bases, leaving 11 bases between the germline ends. This CDR3 has 13 amino acids. The CDR3, as DNA: TGTGCCAGCAGGGAAAACAGGGACACTGAAGCTTTCTTT. Translating gives CASRENRDTEAFF.

V is TRBV5-1 and J is TRBJ2-7, with D possibly TRBD2 on 6 matching bases. The V end was cut by 4 bases, the J end by 4 bases, with 18 bases between. Germline CDR1 and CDR2: SGHRS and YFSETQ. The CDR3 loop spans 15 amino acids. The CDR3 is CASSPRAGLGYEQYF. CDR3 bases: TGCGCCAGCAGCCCCCGGGCGGGGCTGGGGTACGAGCAGTACTTC.

In its sample, this clone was seen once. The chain carries TRBV9 and TRBJ2-1; 8 nucleotides match TRBD2. The CDR3 is 16 amino acids. The germline V gene has CDR1 SGDLS and CDR2 YYNGEE. The V segment lost 3 bases and the J segment 0 bases; nucleotides outside the gene matches: 5. CDR3 nucleotide sequence: TGTGCCAGCAGCGCCCGCGGGAGGAGCTCCTACAATGAGCAGTTCTTC. This encodes CASSARGRSSYNEQFF. Full variable domain (outside the CDR3, taken from reference TRBV9 and TRBJ2-1): DSGVTQTPKHLITATGQRVTLRCSPRSGDLSVYWYQQSLDQGLQFLIQYYNGEERAKGNILERFSAQQFPDLHSELNLSSLELGDSALYFCASSARGRSSYNEQFFGPGTRLTVL.

J is TRBJ2-1 and V is TRBV7-9; D gene unclear. CDR3 length: 13 amino acids. Trimming shortened V by 5 bases and J by 9 bases, and 14 bases separated the two germline ends. The germline gives CDR1 SEHNR, CDR2 FQNEAQ (reference sequence). The CDR3 here is CASSALQSGEQFF. The DNA for the CDR3 is TGTGCCAGCAGCGCCCTCCAGTCGGGTGAGCAGTTCTTC.

The rearrangement links TRBV5-1 to TRBJ2-3, with D tentatively TRBD2 (7 bases). Looked up from germline, CDR1 is SGHRS and CDR2 is YFSETQ. Trimming took off 2 bases at V and 3 bases at J, with 13 bases between the two ends. The CDR3 is made up of 15 amino acids. In DNA form, the CDR3 reads TGCGCCAGCAGCTTTTGGGGGAGGGGGACAGATACGCAGTATTTT. Amino acids: CASSFWGRGTDTQYF.

This clone was seen a single time. The chain links TRBV11-3 to TRBJ2-1; 14 bases are a match to TRBD2. CDR1 is SGHNT, CDR2 YENEEA, per germline. With V trimmed by 5 bases and J by 5 bases, 14 bases remained unmatched. The CDR3 spans 19 residues. CDR3 coding DNA: TGTGCCAGCAGCCCCTGGGGGGGACTAGCGGGAGCCCTGCACAATGAGCAGTTCTTC. Encoded protein: CASSPWGGLAGALHNEQFF.

This clone was picked up a small number of times. V usage is TRBV6-6 and J usage is TRBJ1-1; possible D gene TRBD1, 5 bases. The ends were cut back, 6 bases at V and 0 bases at J, with 17 bases in the middle. There are 16 residues in the CDR3. The germline V gene has CDR1 MNHNY and CDR2 SVGAGI (reference sequence). CDR3 protein: CASSTADQGVNTEAFF. CDR3 nucleotides: TGTGCCAGCAGCACGGCGGATCAGGGAGTGAACACTGAAGCTTTCTTT.

The chain is built from TRBV14 and TRBJ1-2, with a tentative D call TRBD1 (5 bases). Germline V gene data show CDR1 as SGHDN and CDR2 as FVKESK. The CDR3 covers 13 residues. Trimming left V 4 bases short and J 11 bases short, with 17 bases between. The CDR3 DNA reads as TGTGCCAGCAGCCGGGGAGGGACGGCGGCTTACACCTTC. Protein: CASSRGGTAAYTF.

V and J are TRBV28 and TRBJ1-1, with TRBD1 matching 7 bases. CDR3 length equals 14 residues. The germline V gene encodes CDR1 MDHEN and CDR2 SYDVKM. V was pared by 5 bases and J by 0 bases, with 3 bases of the junction left unmatched. The CDR3 nucleotides read TGTGCCAGCAGTAGACAGGGCGTGAACACTGAAGCTTTCTTT. Translated, it gives CASSRQGVNTEAFF.

The V call is TRBV25-1, the J call TRBJ2-7, with a possible D match to TRBD1 (5 bases). The CDR3 covers 13 residues. The V gene's germline CDR1 is MGHDK and CDR2 SYGVNS. The V gene lost 7 bases and the J gene lost 3 bases, with 13 bases spanning the gap. In DNA form, the CDR3 reads TGTGCCAGCACCGGTGGGGCGAGCTACGAGCAGTACTTC. It specifies CASTGGASYEQYF.

The chain couples TRBV28 to TRBJ1-2; D is possibly TRBD1 (5 bases). Germline V lookup: CDR1 MDHEN, CDR2 SYDVKM. This CDR3 is built from 14 residues. Between the trimmed V and J ends, which lost 8 bases and 4 bases, there was a span of 17 bases. CDR3 bases: TGTGCCAGCTCTCATTGGGGGGAGGTCTATGGCTACACCTTC. It translates to CASSHWGEVYGYTF.